The 23 T cell receptor beta chains given below trace back to one sample, sequenced in a study of response to subunit inactivated influenza vaccine. TCRdb recomputed calls from the RT-PCR reads with MiXCR, one row per CDR3 protein. Altogether under 550,000 distinct CDR3 sequences are present, 7.6% being singletons, with the ten largest covering about an eighth. Source: PBMCs from blood, taken about 24 months after vaccination. The receptor source for this set is a man between 50 and 69 years old who received an inactivated influenza vaccine.

For the CDR3, the DNA is TGCAGTGCCAGTAGGGGGCAAAATTCACCCCTCCACTTT. This encodes CSASRGQNSPLHF. The chain uses TRBV20-1 and TRBJ1-6; TRBD1 matches 7 bases. Germline V gives CDR1 DFQATT, CDR2 SNEGSKA (reference sequence). This CDR3 has 13 amino acids. Trimming removed 6 bases from V and 7 bases from J; junction bases left unmatched: 6.

This clonotype was detected a few times. V and J are TRBV6-5 and TRBJ2-5, with 9 bases that match TRBD2. Trimming removed 4 bases from V and 4 bases from J; junction bases left unmatched: 4. This CDR3 is built from 14 residues. Germline CDR1 MNHEY, CDR2 SVGAGI. The CDR3 here is CASSSTSGTETQYF. CDR3 DNA: TGTGCCAGCAGTTCGACTAGCGGAACAGAGACCCAGTACTTC.

This clonotype was counted many times. The V call is TRBV10-3, the J call TRBJ2-1, with a possible D match to TRBD2 (6 bases). With 8 bases removed from V and 2 bases from J, the gap between germline ends came to 13 bases. Germline values: CDR1 ENHRY, CDR2 SYGVKD. The CDR3 spans 14 residues. In nucleotides, the CDR3 is TGTGCCATCTCAGGGAGGAGAACCTACAATGAGCAGTTCTTC. Translation gives CAISGRRTYNEQFF.

This clonotype was picked up many times. The chain uses TRBV28 and TRBJ2-7, with 8 bases aligning to TRBD2. The CDR3 has 13 amino acids. Unmatched junction bases numbered 4, after V lost 3 bases and J lost 6 bases. Germline CDR1 reads MDHEN; CDR2 reads SYDVKM. CDR3: CASSFPGGGEQYF. DNA for the CDR3: TGTGCCAGCAGTTTTCCGGGAGGGGGCGAGCAGTACTTC.

This clonotype was seen many times. The chain carries TRBV15 and TRBJ2-3, with 9 bases aligning to TRBD1. Germline loops: CDR1 LNHNV, CDR2 YYDKDF (reference sequence). CDR3 length: 13 residues. Germline trimming cut 11 bases from V and 4 bases from J; bases unmatched to any gene: 7. Here the CDR3 reads CAVGDRAPDTQYF. DNA of the CDR3: TGTGCCGTAGGGGACAGGGCCCCAGATACGCAGTATTTT.

At least ten counts were recorded for this clonotype. The chain recombines TRBV7-8 with TRBJ1-5; possibly TRBD1 for D (6 bases). The germline V gene has CDR1 SGHVS and CDR2 FQNEAQ. V dropped 2 bases and J dropped 3 bases, with 17 bases sitting between them. The CDR3 is 17 residues long. The CDR3: CASSLSLFRGPNQPQHF. The CDR3 DNA follows: TGTGCCAGCAGCTTATCCCTCTTCAGGGGCCCCAATCAGCCCCAGCATTTT. Full variable domain (missing parts from reference TRBV7-8 and TRBJ1-5): GAGVSQSPRYKVAKRGQDVALRCDPISGHVSLFWYQQALGQGPEFLTYFQNEAQLDKSGLPSDRFFAERPEGSVSTLKIQRTQQEDSAVYLCASSLSLFRGPNQPQHFGDGTRLSIL.

This clonotype was detected ten times or more. The chain joins TRBV7-7 to TRBJ1-1; D call uncertain. Trimming stripped 5 bases from V and 1 base from J, with 8 bases between. Germline V gene sequence: CDR1 SSHAT, CDR2 FNYEAQ (reference sequence). The CDR3 is 13 amino acids. CDR3 region: CASSRGENTEAFF. CDR3 DNA sequence: TGTGCCAGCAGCCGCGGAGAGAACACTGAAGCTTTCTTT.

This clonotype came up a few times. V and J are TRBV7-9 and TRBJ1-1, with D unclear. This CDR3 is 13 amino acids long. Trimming stripped 5 bases from V and 3 bases from J, with 10 bases between. Germline V CDR1 and CDR2: SEHNR, FQNEAQ (reference sequence). CDR3 in DNA: TGTGCCAGCAGCCCCCTGCAGGACACTGAAGCTTTCTTT. This codes for CASSPLQDTEAFF.

V gene TRBV25-1 combines with J gene TRBJ2-3; 7 nucleotides agree with TRBD2. With V trimmed by 7 bases and J by 3 bases, 7 bases remained unmatched. CDR3 length equals 14 residues. Germline V gene data show CDR1 as MGHDK and CDR2 as SYGVNS. CDR3 residues: CASMGGFGTDTQYF. In DNA, the CDR3 is TGTGCCAGCATGGGGGGGTTTGGGACAGATACGCAGTATTTT.

There are a few counts of this clonotype. The CDR3 DNA is TGTGCCTGTCGGGGGTCTAATGAAAAACTGTTTTTT. It translates to CACRGSNEKLFF. V is TRBV7-9 and J is TRBJ1-4, with D tentatively TRBD1 (5 bases). The CDR3 contains 12 residues. V lost 11 bases and J lost 3, with 10 bases in between. The germline CDR1 and CDR2 sequences are SEHNR and FQNEAQ (reference sequence).

This clonotype was seen ten or more times. The V call is TRBV3-1, the J call TRBJ1-1; D is ambiguous. Per germline, CDR1 LGHDT and CDR2 YNNKEL (reference sequence). The V end was cut by 7 bases, the J end by 0 bases, with 9 bases between. The CDR3 extends over 13 amino acids. CDR3 residues: CASTGGVNTEAFF. In DNA, the CDR3 is TGTGCCAGCACAGGTGGGGTGAACACTGAAGCTTTCTTT.

This clonotype was seen many times. The J gene is TRBJ1-1, the V gene TRBV6-6, with a possible D match to TRBD1 (5 bases). Germline V lookup: CDR1 MNHNY, CDR2 SVGAGI (reference sequence). The CDR3 loop spans 13 amino acids. V was pared by 6 bases and J by 1 base, with 9 bases between. In DNA, the CDR3 is TGTGCCAGCAGGGACACAGGGAACACTGAAGCTTTCTTT. It specifies CASRDTGNTEAFF.

This chain links TRBV15 with TRBJ2-3; no clear D gene. The V and J ends lost 8 bases and 2 bases respectively, with 11 bases between them. CDR3 length: 13 amino acids. Germline assignment: CDR1 LNHNV and CDR2 YYDKDF (reference sequence). The CDR3 spells CATFDIYTDTQYF. CDR3 nucleotides: TGTGCCACCTTCGACATATACACAGATACGCAGTATTTT.

This clonotype was detected ten times or more. The V call is TRBV3-1, the J call TRBJ2-7; D remains ambiguous. CDR3 length: 12 amino acids. V was clipped by 4 bases and J by 2 bases, with 6 bases between them. Germline-derived CDR1 and CDR2 are LGHDT and YNNKEL (reference sequence). In DNA form, the CDR3 reads TGTGCCAGCAGCCGGGGAACCTACGAGCAGTACTTC. As protein: CASSRGTYEQYF.

A few counts support this clonotype. This chain joins TRBV6-1 and TRBJ1-1, with a possible D match to TRBD1 (6 bases). The CDR3 has 13 amino acids. The ends were cut back, 6 bases at V and 5 bases at J, with 13 bases in the middle. Germline V gives CDR1 MNHNS, CDR2 SASEGT. The DNA for the CDR3 is TGTGCCAGCAGGCCCCAGGGGAGGACTGAAGCTTTCTTT. Translated: CASRPQGRTEAFF.

The chain has TRBV27 and TRBJ2-2; D tentatively fits TRBD1 or TRBD2 (6 bases each). The V gene's germline CDR1 is MNHEY and CDR2 SMNVEV (reference sequence). Between the trimmed V and J ends, which lost 2 bases and 4 bases, there was a span of 11 bases. The CDR3 contains 15 residues. The CDR3 nucleotides are TGTGCCAGCAGTTTAGGCGGAGGGGGCACCGGGGAGCTGTTTTTT. Translated, it gives CASSLGGGGTGELFF.

The V and J genes are TRBV20-1 and TRBJ2-3, with 11 positions matching TRBD2. There are 17 residues in the CDR3. Germline V CDR1 and CDR2: DFQATT, SNEGSKA (reference sequence). The J segment lost 6 bases and the V segment lost 3 bases, leaving 14 bases of the junction unmatched. CDR3 residues: CSASPLTSGSGSDTQYF. In DNA, the CDR3 is TGCAGTGCTAGTCCCCTCACTAGCGGGAGTGGGTCGGATACGCAGTATTTT.

There are many counts of this clonotype. In DNA form, the CDR3 reads TGTGCCAGCAGCCCCGGGACATCCTCCTACGAGCAGTACTTC. This gives the protein CASSPGTSSYEQYF. This chain links TRBV7-2 with TRBJ2-7, with TRBD1 as a possible D gene (6 bases). The CDR3 spans 14 residues. V shed 5 bases and J shed 0 bases, with 11 bases lying between them. Germline CDR1 and CDR2: SGHTA and FQGNSA.

The table lists this clonotype with a few counts. This rearrangement joins TRBV5-5 to TRBJ2-5; 8 positions agree with TRBD2. J was trimmed by 0 bases and V by 4 bases; bases with no gene match: 5. Germline V gives CDR1 SGHKS, CDR2 YYEKEE (reference sequence). This CDR3 is built from 15 residues. As DNA, the CDR3 is TGTGCCAGCAGCCGCCAGCGGGAGTACCAAGAGACCCAGTACTTC. Protein: CASSRQREYQETQYF. The full variable domain, with the rest looked up from reference TRBV5-5 and TRBJ2-5, is DAGVTQSPTHLIKTRGQQVTLRCSPISGHKSVSWYQQVLGQGPQFIFQYYEKEERGRGNFPDRFSARQFPNYSSELNVNALLLGDSALYLCASSRQREYQETQYFGPGTRLLVL.

In its sample, this clonotype was seen many times. The chain is built from TRBV11-2 and TRBJ2-1, with 9 nucleotides matching TRBD1. Losses at the gene ends were 5 bases for V and 6 bases for J; bases not matched to a gene: 11. Germline CDR1 SGHAT, CDR2 FQNNGV. The CDR3 is 16 amino acids. CDR3 protein: CASSAPSGTGSNEQFF. The CDR3 DNA is TGTGCCAGCAGCGCACCCTCCGGGACAGGGAGCAATGAGCAGTTCTTC.

J is TRBJ1-4 and V is TRBV20-1, with a possible D match to TRBD1 (5 bases). Germline CDR1 DFQATT, CDR2 SNEGSKA (reference sequence). The CDR3 consists of 16 residues. The V gene lost 0 bases and the J gene lost 0 bases, with 11 bases spanning the gap. CDR3 sequence reads: CSARDLRETTNEKLFF. DNA for the CDR3: TGCAGTGCTAGAGATCTCAGGGAAACAACTAATGAAAAACTGTTTTTT.

This clonotype has at least ten counts. V and J are TRBV20-1 and TRBJ1-6; perhaps TRBD1 as D (5 bases). Trimming removed 4 bases at V and 0 bases at J, with 19 bases between. The CDR3 is made up of 18 amino acids. Looked up from germline, CDR1 is DFQATT and CDR2 is SNEGSKA (reference sequence). The CDR3 protein is CSAKSPGPMSSYNSPLHF. The CDR3 DNA follows: TGCAGTGCTAAATCTCCGGGACCCATGAGCTCCTATAATTCACCCCTCCACTTT.

This sequence joins TRBV11-1 and TRBJ2-3; D is possibly TRBD2 (6 bases). Germline V gene data show CDR1 as SGHAT and CDR2 as FQDESV (reference sequence). V dropped 1 base and J dropped 2 bases, with 22 bases sitting between them. The CDR3 sequence is 19 residues long. CDR3 DNA: TGTGCCAGCAGCTTAGGGAGCAGACTAGTTGTTGGCTTCACAGATACGCAGTATTTT. As protein: CASSLGSRLVVGFTDTQYF. The full variable domain, completed using reference TRBV11-1 and TRBJ2-3, is EAEVAQSPRYKITEKSQAVAFWCDPISGHATLYWYRQILGQGPELLVQFQDESVVDDSQLPKDRFSAERLKGVDSTLKIQPAELGDSAMYLCASSLGSRLVVGFTDTQYFGPGTRLTVL.